This record covers a single TCR beta chain. This clone's antigen is unknown. Base qualities are not recorded, but no much larger clone differs from it by a single base. Looking up the germline V gene yields CDR1 SGHTS and CDR2 YDEGEE. From its cysteine to its phenylalanine, the CDR3 spans 13 amino acids. Only the CDR3 part of the read is kept: 39 bases, read in frame from the first base. Compared with germline, V lacks 5 bases and J lacks 5 bases; bases without a gene match: 4. Receptor amplification or capture employed the immunoSEQ multiplex PCR assay. Not all clones reach the TCRdb copy of this immuneACCESS table, which keeps in-frame sequences only. Checked studies attribute under half of the gap to unresolved V genes and leave the rest unexplained. In all, the sample holds tens of thousands of clones, and around nine tenths of those were seen once. Jointly, the top ten make up 3% to 4.5% of the sample.

These data are taken from a study of T cell changes during pregnancy in multiple sclerosis (dated by TCRdb to between 2018 and 2021). At the level of the whole study: The study looked at changes in the T cell repertoire across pregnancy in women with multiple sclerosis.

The rearrangement joined TRBV5-8 to TRBJ1-1; 9 bases in between match TRBD1. The clonotype was recovered from a female donor in good health, enrolled as a control in a pregnancy study. Specimen: peripheral blood, collected after pregnancy. The nucleotide sequence is given as TGTGCCAGCAGTCGACAGGGGGATACTGAAGCTTTCTTT. Its protein reads: CASSRQGDTEAFF.